This T cell receptor (beta chain) was profiled in a study of T cell responses to AZD1222 COVID-19 vaccine. Data came from immunoSEQ multiplex PCR; TCRdb stores just in-frame clones and leaves some out. The sample shows 100,000 to 150,000 clones, approximately 91% of them seen only once. Unmatched junction bases numbered 8, after V lost 5 bases and J lost 5 bases. The CDR3 extends over 15 amino acids. Germline V gives CDR1 PRHDT, CDR2 FYEKMQ (reference sequence). The source of this sequence is an adult who received the AZD1222 COVID-19 vaccine. The material sequenced was peripheral blood, taken 28 days after the second AZD1222 dose. The rearrangement joins TRBV13 to TRBJ2-1, with 8 nucleotides matching TRBD2. The CDR3 DNA reads as TGTGCCAGCAGCCCTACGGGACTAGGCGACAATGAGCAGTTCTTC. Its protein is CASSPTGLGDNEQFF.